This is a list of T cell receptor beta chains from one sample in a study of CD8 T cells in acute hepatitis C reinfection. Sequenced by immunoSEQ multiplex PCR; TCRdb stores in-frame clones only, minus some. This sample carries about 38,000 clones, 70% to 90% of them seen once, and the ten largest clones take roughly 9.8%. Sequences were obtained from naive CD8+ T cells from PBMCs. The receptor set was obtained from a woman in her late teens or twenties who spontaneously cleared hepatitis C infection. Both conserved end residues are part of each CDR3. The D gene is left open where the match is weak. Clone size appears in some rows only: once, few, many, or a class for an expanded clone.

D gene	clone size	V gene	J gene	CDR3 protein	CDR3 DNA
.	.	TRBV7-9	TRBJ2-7	CASSLGLSYEQYF	TGTGCCAGCAGCTTAGGTTTGAGCTACGAGCAGTACTTC
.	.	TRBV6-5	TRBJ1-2	CASSYSTAGGNYGYTF	TGTGCCAGCAGTTACTCGACGGCCGGGGGGAACTATGGCTACACCTTC
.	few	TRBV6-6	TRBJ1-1	CASSQRIGTEAFF	TGTGCCAGCAGTCAACGGATAGGGACTGAAGCTTTCTTT
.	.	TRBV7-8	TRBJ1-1	CASSTPGQNTEAFF	TGTGCCAGCAGCACCCCGGGACAGAACACTGAAGCTTTCTTT
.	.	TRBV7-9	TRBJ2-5	CASSLAGLQETQYF	TGTGCCAGCAGCTTAGCGGGCTTACAAGAGACCCAGTACTTC
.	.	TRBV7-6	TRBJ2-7	CASSDGFKPYEQYF	TGTGCCAGCAGCGACGGATTCAAACCCTACGAGCAGTACTTC
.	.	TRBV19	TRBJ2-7	CASSPLTESSYEQYF	TGTGCCAGTAGCCCGTTGACCGAAAGCTCCTACGAGCAGTACTTC
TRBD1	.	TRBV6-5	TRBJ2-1	CASSISTSGTGKFF	TGTGCCAGCAGTATCTCAACCTCCGGGACAGGAAAGTTCTTC
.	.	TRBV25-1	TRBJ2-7	CASSELEAGFEQYF	TGTGCCAGCAGTGAATTGGAGGCAGGGTTCGAGCAGTACTTC
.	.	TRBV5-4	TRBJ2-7	CASTEARGEQYF	TGTGCCAGCACCGAGGCCAGGGGCGAGCAGTACTTC
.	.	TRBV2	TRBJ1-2	CASSPSVGTNYGYTF	TGTGCCAGCTCCCCTAGCGTAGGGACTAACTATGGCTACACCTTC
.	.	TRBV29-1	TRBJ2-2	CSAPGLSKAGELFF	TGCAGCGCCCCCGGCCTCAGCAAGGCCGGGGAGCTGTTTTTT
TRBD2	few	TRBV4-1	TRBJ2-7	CASSQGVAGTEQYF	TGCGCCAGCAGCCAAGGGGTAGCGGGAACCGAGCAGTACTTC
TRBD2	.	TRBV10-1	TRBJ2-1	CASSAVAGTYNEQFF	TGCGCCAGCAGTGCGGTAGCGGGGACCTACAATGAGCAGTTCTTC
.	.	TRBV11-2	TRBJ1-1	CASSLGQGGAAEAFF	TGTGCCAGCAGCTTAGGGCAGGGAGGGGCTGCTGAAGCTTTCTTT
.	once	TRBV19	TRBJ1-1	CASISRGSNTEAFF	TGTGCCAGTATCTCCAGGGGATCCAACACTGAAGCTTTCTTT
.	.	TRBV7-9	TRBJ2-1	CASSRPLISQRSYNEQFF	TGTGCCAGCAGCCGCCCCCTAATAAGTCAGAGGTCCTACAATGAGCAGTTCTTC
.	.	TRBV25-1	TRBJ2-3	CASSEWGSSTDTQYF	TGTGCCAGCAGTGAATGGGGTTCGAGCACAGATACGCAGTATTTT
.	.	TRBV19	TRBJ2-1	CASSGNRGLGNEQFF	TGTGCCAGTAGCGGGAACCGAGGTCTGGGCAATGAGCAGTTCTTC
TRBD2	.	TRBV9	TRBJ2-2	CASSAGLAVNTGELFF	TGTGCCAGCAGCGCCGGACTAGCAGTGAACACCGGGGAGCTGTTTTTT
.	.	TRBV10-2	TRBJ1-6	CASSPIADSPLHF	TGCGCCAGCAGCCCCATCGCGGATTCACCCCTCCACTTT
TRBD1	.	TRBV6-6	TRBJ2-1	CASTKTGGWDEQFF	TGTGCCAGCACCAAGACAGGGGGTTGGGATGAGCAGTTCTTC
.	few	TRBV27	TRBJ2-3	CASRTGMADTQYF	TGTGCCAGCAGAACAGGGATGGCAGATACGCAGTATTTT
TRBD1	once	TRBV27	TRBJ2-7	CATTSTGINEQYF	TGTGCCACTACATCGACAGGGATCAACGAGCAGTACTTC
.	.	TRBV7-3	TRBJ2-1	CATRLEEAGEQFF	TGTGCCACGCGACTAGAGGAAGCCGGTGAGCAGTTCTTC
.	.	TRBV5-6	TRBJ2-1	CASSLIVGSGYNEQFF	TGTGCCAGCAGCTTGATTGTCGGGAGTGGCTACAATGAGCAGTTCTTC
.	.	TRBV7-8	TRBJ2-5	CASSSGVLQYF	TGTGCCAGCAGCTCCGGGGTACTCCAGTACTTC
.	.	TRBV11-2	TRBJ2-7	CASSLPPSGGLAGEQYF	TGTGCCAGCAGCTTACCTCCCTCGGGGGGCCTAGCAGGGGAGCAGTACTTC
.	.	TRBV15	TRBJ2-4	CATSPTVLLSPGAKNIQYF	TGTGCCACCAGTCCGACCGTCTTGCTCAGCCCGGGGGCCAAAAACATTCAGTACTTC